The rows below give T cell receptor beta chains drawn from one sample of a study of preoperative IRX-2 immunotherapy in early breast cancer. Sequenced by immunoSEQ multiplex PCR; TCRdb stores in-frame clones only, minus some. The table includes 35,000 to 50,000 clones, just under 95% detected once. Specimen: tumor tissue, collected after IRX-2 immunotherapy. These TCRs come from a human donor with breast cancer. Both conserved end residues are part of each CDR3. Each record gives: CDR3 length, V gene, clone size, J gene, D gene, CDR3 protein, CDR3 DNA. A D gene is named only where the DNA matches it firmly. For some rows the clone size is stated as once, few or many, or as a class when expanded; others skip it.

cdr3_length: 15
v_call: TRBV7-9
clone_size: NA
j_call: TRBJ1-3
d_call: NA
cdr3_aa: CASSLRGDSGNTIYF
cdr3_nt: TGTGCCAGCAGTCTACGGGGAGACTCTGGAAACACCATATATTTT

cdr3_length: 11
v_call: TRBV10-3
clone_size: NA
j_call: TRBJ1-2
d_call: NA
cdr3_aa: CAISQQQGYTF
cdr3_nt: TGTGCCATCAGTCAACAACAGGGCTACACCTTC

cdr3_length: 13
v_call: TRBV10-3
clone_size: NA
j_call: TRBJ2-3
d_call: TRBD2
cdr3_aa: CATAGVSRDTQYF
cdr3_nt: TGTGCCACCGCGGGAGTGAGTCGAGATACGCAGTATTTT

cdr3_length: 16
v_call: TRBV10-3
clone_size: NA
j_call: TRBJ2-3
d_call: NA
cdr3_aa: CAISESVTRGTDTQYF
cdr3_nt: TGTGCCATCAGTGAGTCCGTCACGCGGGGAACAGATACGCAGTATTTT

cdr3_length: 16
v_call: TRBV18
clone_size: NA
j_call: TRBJ2-1
d_call: NA
cdr3_aa: CASSPLGLIPVNEQFF
cdr3_nt: TGTGCCAGCTCACCCCTGGGATTAATCCCCGTCAATGAGCAGTTCTTC

cdr3_length: 13
v_call: TRBV2
clone_size: NA
j_call: TRBJ1-2
d_call: NA
cdr3_aa: CASSERQNYGYTF
cdr3_nt: TGTGCCAGCAGTGAAAGGCAAAACTATGGCTACACCTTC

cdr3_length: 15
v_call: TRBV7-6
clone_size: NA
j_call: TRBJ1-1
d_call: TRBD1
cdr3_aa: CASSPRTGENTEAFF
cdr3_nt: TGTGCCAGCAGCCCGCGGACAGGGGAGAACACTGAAGCTTTCTTT

cdr3_length: 13
v_call: TRBV19
clone_size: NA
j_call: TRBJ1-2
d_call: NA
cdr3_aa: CASNQRARYGYTF
cdr3_nt: TGTGCCAGTAATCAGAGGGCAAGGTATGGCTACACCTTC

cdr3_length: 15
v_call: TRBV28
clone_size: NA
j_call: TRBJ1-6
d_call: NA
cdr3_aa: CASREQGGYNSPLHF
cdr3_nt: TGTGCCAGCAGGGAACAGGGAGGCTATAATTCACCCCTCCACTTT

cdr3_length: 15
v_call: TRBV18
clone_size: NA
j_call: TRBJ1-5
d_call: NA
cdr3_aa: CASSPLDRADQPQHF
cdr3_nt: TGTGCCAGCTCACCTCTGGACAGAGCTGATCAGCCCCAGCATTTT

cdr3_length: 17
v_call: TRBV9
clone_size: NA
j_call: TRBJ2-2
d_call: NA
cdr3_aa: CASSVASRVANTGELFF
cdr3_nt: TGTGCCAGCAGCGTAGCTAGTAGGGTAGCTAACACCGGGGAGCTGTTTTTT

cdr3_length: 14
v_call: TRBV5-4
clone_size: few
j_call: TRBJ1-1
d_call: TRBD1
cdr3_aa: CASSPDRGFTEAFF
cdr3_nt: TGTGCCAGCAGCCCGGACAGGGGATTCACTGAAGCTTTCTTT